This is a list of T cell receptor beta chains from one sample in a study of shared clonotypes between healthy human individuals. Method: immunoSEQ multiplex PCR; TCRdb's copy keeps in-frame clones and lacks some. Here the sample spans about 980,000 clones, more than 75% being singletons. Sequences were obtained from memory CD4+ T cells sorted from blood. Every receptor here comes from a man aged 18 to 30 in good health. Each CDR3 is given with its conserved first and last residue. The D gene is left open where the match is weak. Size is stated for part of the rows, as once, few or many counts, or as a class when the clone is expanded.

.	.	TRBV5-4	14	TRBJ2-7	CASSLEQGANEQYF	TGTGCCAGCAGCTTGGAACAGGGCGCCAACGAGCAGTACTTC
few	.	TRBV7-2	12	TRBJ1-2	CASSKTVYGYTF	TGTGCCAGCAGCAAGACAGTCTATGGCTACACCTTC
.	TRBD1	TRBV19	13	TRBJ1-1	CATNGQGATEAFF	TGTGCCACAAATGGACAGGGGGCCACTGAAGCTTTCTTT
.	.	TRBV6-1	16	TRBJ2-3	CASSGSFSGPTDTQYF	TGTGCCAGCAGTGGTTCTTTTTCGGGACCCACAGATACGCAGTATTTT
.	.	TRBV19	11	TRBJ1-5	CASTSQGPQHF	TGTGCCAGTACCTCTCAAGGGCCCCAGCATTTT
.	.	TRBV2	13	TRBJ1-4	CASSTNPNEKLFF	TGTGCCAGCAGCACGAACCCAAATGAAAAACTGTTTTTT
.	.	TRBV28	14	TRBJ1-1	CASSLAERNTEAFF	TGTGCCAGCAGTTTGGCGGAGAGGAACACTGAAGCTTTCTTT
.	TRBD2	TRBV4-3	17	TRBJ2-7	CASSHTTGGSRTAEQYF	TGCGCCAGCAGCCATACCACTGGCGGGAGTCGAACCGCCGAGCAGTACTTC
.	TRBD1	TRBV29-1	13	TRBJ2-7	CSASDRGFYEQYF	TGCAGCGCGTCGGACAGGGGGTTCTACGAGCAGTACTTC
few	TRBD2	TRBV7-3	16	TRBJ2-3	CASSLRGSGPTDTQYF	TGTGCCAGCAGCTTACGCGGTAGCGGGCCGACAGATACGCAGTATTTT
.	TRBD2	TRBV27	13	TRBJ2-7	CASSREGGYEQYF	TGTGCCAGCAGTCGGGAGGGCGGCTACGAGCAGTACTTC
.	.	TRBV5-1	13	TRBJ1-1	CASSLGGNAEAFF	TGCGCCAGCAGCTTGGGAGGGAACGCTGAAGCTTTCTTT
.	.	TRBV5-4	14	TRBJ1-2	CASSLGREVNGYTF	TGTGCCAGCAGCTTGGGTAGGGAGGTGAATGGCTACACCTTC
.	.	TRBV7-9	13	TRBJ1-5	CASSLVRDQPQHF	TGTGCCAGCAGCTTAGTCAGGGATCAGCCCCAGCATTTT
few	.	TRBV2	11	TRBJ1-1	CASREVTEAFF	TGTGCCAGCAGGGAGGTGACTGAAGCTTTCTTT
.	.	TRBV5-4	14	TRBJ1-2	CASSLDRLNYGYTF	TGTGCCAGCAGCTTGGACAGGCTGAACTATGGCTACACCTTC
.	.	TRBV28	15	TRBJ1-5	CASSLGGARDQPQHF	TGTGCCAGCAGTTTAGGGGGGGCGCGGGATCAGCCCCAGCATTTT
.	TRBD2	TRBV11-2	17	TRBJ2-1	CASSSPRSGRGYNEQFF	TGTGCCAGCAGCTCGCCCCGCAGCGGGAGAGGCTACAATGAGCAGTTCTTC
.	.	TRBV18	15	TRBJ2-1	CASSPPVTTYNEQFF	TGTGCCAGCTCACCACCTGTGACCACCTACAATGAGCAGTTCTTC
.	TRBD2	TRBV27	14	TRBJ2-7	CASMTQGGSYEQYF	TGTGCCAGCATGACCCAGGGAGGGTCGTACGAGCAGTACTTC
few	.	TRBV5-1	12	TRBJ2-5	CASSFLGGTQYF	TGCGCCAGCAGCTTCCTGGGTGGGACCCAGTACTTC
.	.	TRBV5-1	14	TRBJ2-7	CASSLGGTSYEQYF	TGCGCCAGCAGCTTGGGGGGGACATCCTACGAGCAGTACTTC
many	TRBD1	TRBV7-2	14	TRBJ2-7	CASNTGTGPYEQYF	TGTGCCAGCAACACCGGGACAGGACCCTACGAGCAGTACTTC
.	.	TRBV4-2	18	TRBJ1-5	CASSHYPHHWDRNQPQHF	TGTGCCAGCAGCCATTACCCCCACCATTGGGACCGCAATCAGCCCCAGCATTTT
.	.	TRBV28	14	TRBJ2-7	CASSVKGTLYEQYF	TGTGCCAGCAGTGTGAAGGGGACCCTCTACGAGCAGTACTTC
.	.	TRBV2	16	TRBJ2-1	CASSPLASGNYNEQFF	TGTGCCAGCAGCCCACTCGCCAGCGGAAATTACAATGAGCAGTTCTTC
once	TRBD2	TRBV7-2	19	TRBJ2-3	CASSLARIRLAGDTDTQYF	TGTGCCAGCAGCTTAGCAAGAATTCGACTAGCGGGAGATACAGATACGCAGTATTTT
.	TRBD1	TRBV29-1	13	TRBJ2-1	CSVGDRRYNEQFF	TGCAGCGTAGGGGACAGGAGATACAATGAGCAGTTCTTC
.	TRBD1	TRBV10-1	16	TRBJ2-5	CASSESTGATQETQYF	TGCGCCAGCAGTGAGTCTACAGGGGCCACCCAAGAGACCCAGTACTTC
.	TRBD2	TRBV7-9	16	TRBJ2-3	CASSLSGGGATDTQYF	TGTGCCAGCAGCCTGAGCGGGGGGGGAGCCACAGATACGCAGTATTTT
few	.	TRBV4-3	14	TRBJ2-2	CASSLEVVTGELFF	TGCGCCAGCAGCTTGGAAGTCGTTACCGGGGAGCTGTTTTTT
.	TRBD2	TRBV2	15	TRBJ2-3	CASRIAGGSTDTQYF	TGTGCCAGCAGAATAGCGGGGGGAAGCACAGATACGCAGTATTTT
once	.	TRBV18	17	TRBJ2-5	CASSPTGKVKDQETQYF	TGTGCCAGCTCACCCACGGGTAAGGTGAAGGACCAAGAGACCCAGTACTTC
.	.	TRBV15	15	TRBJ1-1	CATSRDPQVGTEAFF	TGTGCCACCAGCAGAGATCCCCAGGTTGGGACTGAAGCTTTCTTT
once	.	TRBV6-1	14	TRBJ2-7	CASTRPGRPYEQYF	TGTGCCAGCACCAGACCAGGACGGCCCTACGAGCAGTACTTC
.	TRBD1	TRBV29-1	13	TRBJ2-7	CSVEGDRAYEQYF	TGCAGCGTTGAAGGGGACAGAGCCTACGAGCAGTACTTC
.	TRBD1	TRBV7-3	15	TRBJ2-5	CASSYQGGQAETQYF	TGTGCCAGCAGCTACCAGGGGGGACAGGCGGAGACCCAGTACTTC
.	.	TRBV9	14	TRBJ2-7	CASSPRLQSYEQYF	TGTGCCAGCAGCCCGCGACTACAATCCTACGAGCAGTACTTC
.	.	TRBV9	13	TRBJ2-3	CASSVSDRDTQYF	TGTGCCAGCAGCGTGTCGGATAGAGATACGCAGTATTTT
.	.	TRBV19	12	TRBJ2-2	CASRRVTGELFF	TGTGCCAGTCGGAGGGTAACCGGGGAGCTGTTTTTT